This T cell receptor (beta chain) came from a study of somatic mutations in cytotoxic T cells in rheumatoid arthritis. Overall study: Flow sorting of some V beta antibody-stained T cells reached nearly 100% purity, with V beta1+ cells also TCRB-sequenced.

Profiling relied on immunoSEQ multiplex PCR, and the TCRdb table lists in-frame clones only, not all of them. Of around 18,000 clones listed, 81% are singletons. The CDR3 is 15 amino acids. V gave up 6 bases and J gave up 4 bases, with 16 bases separating them. CDR1 and CDR2 (germline): MNHEY, SMNVEV (reference sequence). V usage is TRBV27 and J usage is TRBJ2-1; D gene uncertain. The sequence derives from an adult with rheumatoid arthritis. The sample consisted of CD8+ T cells sorted from blood. The CDR3 loop is CASSDGSFSYNEQFF. The CDR3 DNA reads TGTGCCAGCAGCGACGGGTCCTTCTCATACAATGAGCAGTTCTTC.